This TCR beta chain was observed in a study of blood T cell repertoires in COVID-19. As for the study in general: There were acute and convalescent COVID-19 samples, and they came from the United States, Italy and Spain. The analysed material was cDNA or gDNA that came from T cells, B-cell-depleted T cells, or PBMCs.

This CDR3 comprises 16 residues. J was trimmed by 9 bases and V by 4 bases; bases with no gene match: 10. Germline V lookup: CDR1 SGDLS, CDR2 YYNGEE. In the original processing: How many nucleated cells were present was estimated from reference gene primer amplification. The repertoire was sequenced with immunoSEQ multiplex PCR; TCRdb's copy has only in-frame clones and lacks some. V and J calls and clone size come straight from that table; D and trimming were deduced from the DNA. Of about 180,000 clones listed, 80% to 90% are singletons. The chain employs TRBV9 and TRBJ2-1; 13 bases are shared with TRBD2. The sequencing input was peripheral blood. The TCR originated in a man between 60 and 70 years old with acute or convalescent COVID-19. CDR3 region: CASSPEGLAGISEQFF. Written as DNA, the CDR3 is TGTGCCAGCAGCCCAGAGGGACTAGCGGGAATCAGTGAGCAGTTCTTC.